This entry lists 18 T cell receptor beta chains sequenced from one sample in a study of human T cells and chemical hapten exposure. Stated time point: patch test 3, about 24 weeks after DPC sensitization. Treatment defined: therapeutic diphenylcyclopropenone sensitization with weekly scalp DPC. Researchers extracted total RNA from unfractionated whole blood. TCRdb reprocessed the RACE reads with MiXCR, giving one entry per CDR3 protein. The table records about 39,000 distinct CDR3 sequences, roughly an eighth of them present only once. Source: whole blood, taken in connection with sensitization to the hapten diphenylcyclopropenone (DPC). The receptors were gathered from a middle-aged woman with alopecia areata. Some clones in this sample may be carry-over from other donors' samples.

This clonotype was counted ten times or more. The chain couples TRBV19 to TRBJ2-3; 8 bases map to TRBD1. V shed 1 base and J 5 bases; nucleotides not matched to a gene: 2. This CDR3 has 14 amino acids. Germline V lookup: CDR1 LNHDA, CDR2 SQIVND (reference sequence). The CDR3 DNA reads TGTGCCAGTAGTATAGCAGGGGGCGAAGATACGCAGTATTTT. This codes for CASSIAGGEDTQYF.

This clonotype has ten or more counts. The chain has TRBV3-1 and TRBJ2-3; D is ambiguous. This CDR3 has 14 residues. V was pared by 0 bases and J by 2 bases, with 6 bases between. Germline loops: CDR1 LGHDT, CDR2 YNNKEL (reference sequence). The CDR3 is CASSQEGLTDTQYF. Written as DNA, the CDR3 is TGTGCCAGCAGCCAAGAGGGCCTCACAGATACGCAGTATTTT.

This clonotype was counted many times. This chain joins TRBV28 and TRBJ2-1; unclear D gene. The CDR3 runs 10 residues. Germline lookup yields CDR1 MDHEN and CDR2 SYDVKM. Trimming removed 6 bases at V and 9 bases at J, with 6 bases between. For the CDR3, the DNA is TGTGCCAGCAGAGTACCTGAGCAGTTCTTC. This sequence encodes CASRVPEQFF.

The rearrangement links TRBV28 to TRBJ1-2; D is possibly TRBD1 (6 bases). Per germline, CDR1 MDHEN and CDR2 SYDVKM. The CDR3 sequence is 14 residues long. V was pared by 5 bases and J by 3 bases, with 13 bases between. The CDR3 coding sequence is TGTGCCAGCAGTGATCGACAGGCCTACTATGGCTACACCTTC. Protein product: CASSDRQAYYGYTF.

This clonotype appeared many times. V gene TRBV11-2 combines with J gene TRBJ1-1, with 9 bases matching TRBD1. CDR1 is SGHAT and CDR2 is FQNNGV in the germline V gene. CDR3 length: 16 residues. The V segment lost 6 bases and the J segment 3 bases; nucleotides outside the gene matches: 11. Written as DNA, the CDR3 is TGTGCCAGCAGAACAGGGACAGGGAGGTCGGACACTGAAGCTTTCTTT. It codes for CASRTGTGRSDTEAFF.

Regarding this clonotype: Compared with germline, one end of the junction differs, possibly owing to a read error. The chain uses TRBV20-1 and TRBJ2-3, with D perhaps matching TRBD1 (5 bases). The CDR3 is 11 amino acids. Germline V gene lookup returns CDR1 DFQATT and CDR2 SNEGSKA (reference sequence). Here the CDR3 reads CSARTGWGPQF. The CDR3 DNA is TGCAGTGCTAGGACTGGCTGGGGCCCTCAATTT.

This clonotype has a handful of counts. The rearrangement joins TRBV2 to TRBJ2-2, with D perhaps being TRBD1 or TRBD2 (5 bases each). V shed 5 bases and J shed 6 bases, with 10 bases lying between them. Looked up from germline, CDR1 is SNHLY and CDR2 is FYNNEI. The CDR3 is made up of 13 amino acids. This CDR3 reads CASSQLGAGELFF. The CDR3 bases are TGTGCCAGCAGTCAATTGGGGGCCGGGGAGCTGTTTTTT.

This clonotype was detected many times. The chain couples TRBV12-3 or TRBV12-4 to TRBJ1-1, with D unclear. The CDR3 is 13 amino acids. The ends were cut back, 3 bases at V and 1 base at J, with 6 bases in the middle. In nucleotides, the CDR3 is TGTGCCAGCAGTTTGGTTGGGAACACTGAAGCTTTCTTT. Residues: CASSLVGNTEAFF.

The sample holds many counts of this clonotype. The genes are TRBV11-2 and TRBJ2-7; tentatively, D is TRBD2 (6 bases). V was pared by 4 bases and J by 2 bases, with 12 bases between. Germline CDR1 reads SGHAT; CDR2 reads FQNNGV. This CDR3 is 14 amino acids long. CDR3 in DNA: TGTGCCAGCAGCTCCATGACGGGGGCCTACGAGCAGTACTTC. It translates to CASSSMTGAYEQYF.

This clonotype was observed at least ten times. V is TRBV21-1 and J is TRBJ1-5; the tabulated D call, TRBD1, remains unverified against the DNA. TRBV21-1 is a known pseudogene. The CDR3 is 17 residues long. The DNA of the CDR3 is TGTGCCAGCAGCAAAGACGGGGGACCGTGTAGCAATCAGCCCCAGCATTTT. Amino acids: CASSKDGGPCSNQPQHF.

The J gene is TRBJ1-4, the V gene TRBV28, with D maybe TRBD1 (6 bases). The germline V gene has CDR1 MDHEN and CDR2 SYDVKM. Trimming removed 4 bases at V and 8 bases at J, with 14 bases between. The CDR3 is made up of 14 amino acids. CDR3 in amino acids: CASSSGQMTEKLFF. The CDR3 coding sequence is TGTGCCAGCAGTTCGGGACAAATGACGGAAAAACTGTTTTTT.

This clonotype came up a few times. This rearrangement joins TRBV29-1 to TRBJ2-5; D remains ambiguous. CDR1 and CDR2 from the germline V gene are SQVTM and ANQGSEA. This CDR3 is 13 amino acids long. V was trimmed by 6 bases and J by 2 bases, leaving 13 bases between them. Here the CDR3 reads CSVRPQIQETQYF. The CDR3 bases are TGCAGCGTGCGTCCTCAGATACAAGAGACCCAGTACTTC.

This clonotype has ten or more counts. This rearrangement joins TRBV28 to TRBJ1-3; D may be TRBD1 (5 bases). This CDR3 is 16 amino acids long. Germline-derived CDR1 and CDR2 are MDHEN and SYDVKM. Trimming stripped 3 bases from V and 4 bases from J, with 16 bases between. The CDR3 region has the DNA TGTGCCAGCAGTTTGATCGGTAGGGGCGAAGGAAACACCATATATTTT. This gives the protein CASSLIGRGEGNTIYF.

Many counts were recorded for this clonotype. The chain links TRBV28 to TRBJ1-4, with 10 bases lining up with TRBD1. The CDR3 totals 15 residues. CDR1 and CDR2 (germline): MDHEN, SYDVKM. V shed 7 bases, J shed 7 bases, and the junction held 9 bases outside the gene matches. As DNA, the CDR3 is TGTGCCAGCACCCCCTCAGGGACAGGGGTTGAAAAACTGTTTTTT. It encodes CASTPSGTGVEKLFF.

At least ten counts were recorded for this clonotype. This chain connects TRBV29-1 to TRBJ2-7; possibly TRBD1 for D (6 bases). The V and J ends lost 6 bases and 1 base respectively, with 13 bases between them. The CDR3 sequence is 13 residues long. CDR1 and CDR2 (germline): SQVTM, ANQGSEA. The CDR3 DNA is TGCAGCGTCCCGGCAGGACAGTCCTACGAGCAGTACTTC. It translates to CSVPAGQSYEQYF.

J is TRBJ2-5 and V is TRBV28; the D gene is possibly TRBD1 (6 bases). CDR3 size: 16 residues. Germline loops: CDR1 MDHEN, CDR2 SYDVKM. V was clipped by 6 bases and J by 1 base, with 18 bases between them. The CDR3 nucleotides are TGTGCCAGCAGGGGGGCTTTGCCGCGCCGCCAAGAGACCCAGTACTTC. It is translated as CASRGALPRRQETQYF.

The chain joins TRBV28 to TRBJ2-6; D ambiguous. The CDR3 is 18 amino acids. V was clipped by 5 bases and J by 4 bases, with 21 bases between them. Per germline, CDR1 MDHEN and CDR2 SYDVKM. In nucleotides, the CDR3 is TGTGCCAGCAGTCCTAGAAGGGAACCGCCAGGCGGGGCCAACGTCCTGACTTTC. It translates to CASSPRREPPGGANVLTF.

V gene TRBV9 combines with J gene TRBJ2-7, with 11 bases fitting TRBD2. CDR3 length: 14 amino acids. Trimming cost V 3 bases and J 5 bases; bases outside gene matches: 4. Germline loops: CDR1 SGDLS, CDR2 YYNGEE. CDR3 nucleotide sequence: TGTGCCAGCAGCGCTAGCGGGGGGCCCAACGAGCAGTACTTC. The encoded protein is CASSASGGPNEQYF.